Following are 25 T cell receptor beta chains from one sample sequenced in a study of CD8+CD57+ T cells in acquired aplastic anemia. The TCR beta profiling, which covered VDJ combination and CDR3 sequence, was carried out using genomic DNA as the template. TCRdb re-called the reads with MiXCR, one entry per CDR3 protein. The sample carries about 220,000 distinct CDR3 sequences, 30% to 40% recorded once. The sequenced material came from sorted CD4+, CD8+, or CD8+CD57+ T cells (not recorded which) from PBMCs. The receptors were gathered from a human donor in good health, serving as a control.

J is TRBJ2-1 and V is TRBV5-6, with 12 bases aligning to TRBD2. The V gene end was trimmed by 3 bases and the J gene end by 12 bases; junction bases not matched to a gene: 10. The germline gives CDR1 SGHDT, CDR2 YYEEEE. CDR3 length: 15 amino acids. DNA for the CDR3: TGTGCCAGCAGCTGGAAAGGACTAGCGGGGAACGGGCAGTTCTTC. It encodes CASSWKGLAGNGQFF.

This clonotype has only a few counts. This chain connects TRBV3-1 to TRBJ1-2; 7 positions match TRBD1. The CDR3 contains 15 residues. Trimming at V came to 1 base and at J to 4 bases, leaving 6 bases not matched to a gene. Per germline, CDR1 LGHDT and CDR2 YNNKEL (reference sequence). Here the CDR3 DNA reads TGTGCCAGCAGCCAAGGTCCAGGGGGGGGCTATGGCTACACCTTC. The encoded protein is CASSQGPGGGYGYTF.

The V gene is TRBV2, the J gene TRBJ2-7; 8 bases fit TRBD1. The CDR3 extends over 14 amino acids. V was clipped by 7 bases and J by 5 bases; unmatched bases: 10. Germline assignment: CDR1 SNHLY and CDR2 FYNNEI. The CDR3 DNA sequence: TGTGCCAGCAACTTTCAGGGGGCGTCCAACGAGCAGTACTTC. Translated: CASNFQGASNEQYF. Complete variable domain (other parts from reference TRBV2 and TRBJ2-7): EPEVTQTPSHQVTQMGQEVILRCVPISNHLYFYWYRQILGQKVEFLVSFYNNEISEKSEIFDDQFSVERPDGSNFTLKIRSTKLEDSAMYFCASNFQGASNEQYFGPGTRLTVT.

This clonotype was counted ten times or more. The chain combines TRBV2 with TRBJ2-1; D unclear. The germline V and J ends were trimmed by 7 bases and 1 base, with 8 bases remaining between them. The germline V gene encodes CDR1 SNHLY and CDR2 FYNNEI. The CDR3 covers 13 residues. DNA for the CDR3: TGTGCCAGCATTCTGGCATCCTACAATGAGCAGTTCTTC. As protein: CASILASYNEQFF.

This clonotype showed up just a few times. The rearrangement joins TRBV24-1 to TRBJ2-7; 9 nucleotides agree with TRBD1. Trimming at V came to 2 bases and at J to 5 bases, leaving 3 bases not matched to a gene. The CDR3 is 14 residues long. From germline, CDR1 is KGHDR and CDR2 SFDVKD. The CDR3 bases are TGTGCCACCAGTGATTCCGGGACAGGGAACGAGCAGTACTTC. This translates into CATSDSGTGNEQYF.

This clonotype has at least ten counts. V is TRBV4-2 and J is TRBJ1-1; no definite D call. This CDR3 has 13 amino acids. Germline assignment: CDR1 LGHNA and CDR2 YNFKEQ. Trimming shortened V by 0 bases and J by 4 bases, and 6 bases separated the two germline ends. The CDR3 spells CASSQERATEAFF. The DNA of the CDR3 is TGTGCCAGCAGCCAAGAGAGGGCCACTGAAGCTTTCTTT.

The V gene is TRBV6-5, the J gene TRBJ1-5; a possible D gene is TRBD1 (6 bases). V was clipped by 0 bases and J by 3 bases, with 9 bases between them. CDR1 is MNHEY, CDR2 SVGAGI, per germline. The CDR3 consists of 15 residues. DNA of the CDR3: TGTGCCAGCAGTTACTCCGGACAGAACAATCAGCCCCAGCATTTT. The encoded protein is CASSYSGQNNQPQHF.

The DNA for the CDR3 is TGTGCCATCAGGGGCGAGACTAGCGCGAACGAGCAGTACTTC. Its translation is CAIRGETSANEQYF. The chain carries TRBV10-3 and TRBJ2-7; 8 positions match TRBD2. CDR3 length: 14 amino acids. V was clipped by 6 bases and J by 5 bases; unmatched bases: 9. CDR1 and CDR2 (germline): ENHRY, SYGVKD.

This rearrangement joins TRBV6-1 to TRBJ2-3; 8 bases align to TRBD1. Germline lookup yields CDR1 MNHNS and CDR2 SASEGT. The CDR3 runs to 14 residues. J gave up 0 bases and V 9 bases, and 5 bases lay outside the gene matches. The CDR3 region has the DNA TGTGCCAGTCGGACAGGGACTAGCACAGATACGCAGTATTTT. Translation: CASRTGTSTDTQYF.

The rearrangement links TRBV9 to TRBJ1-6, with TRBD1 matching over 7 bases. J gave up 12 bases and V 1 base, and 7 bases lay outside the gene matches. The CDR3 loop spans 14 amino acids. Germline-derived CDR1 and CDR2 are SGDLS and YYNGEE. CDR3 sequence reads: CASSVSPGGEPLHF. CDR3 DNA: TGTGCCAGCAGCGTAAGCCCAGGGGGGGAACCCCTCCACTTT.

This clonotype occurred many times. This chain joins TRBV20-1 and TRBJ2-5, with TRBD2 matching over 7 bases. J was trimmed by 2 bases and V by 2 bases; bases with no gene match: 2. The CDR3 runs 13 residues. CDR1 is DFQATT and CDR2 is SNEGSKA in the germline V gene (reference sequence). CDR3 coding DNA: TGCAGTGCTAGACCAGCGGGGCAAGAGACCCAGTACTTC. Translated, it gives CSARPAGQETQYF.

CDR3 in DNA: TGCAGTGCTAGAGCCGGGACTTCTAGCACAGATACGCAGTATTTT. Translation: CSARAGTSSTDTQYF. The genes are TRBV20-1 and TRBJ2-3; the D gene is possibly TRBD2 (6 bases). Germline V CDR1 and CDR2: DFQATT, SNEGSKA (reference sequence). The CDR3 loop spans 15 amino acids. V was shortened by 1 base and J by 0 bases, with 11 bases between the two germline ends.

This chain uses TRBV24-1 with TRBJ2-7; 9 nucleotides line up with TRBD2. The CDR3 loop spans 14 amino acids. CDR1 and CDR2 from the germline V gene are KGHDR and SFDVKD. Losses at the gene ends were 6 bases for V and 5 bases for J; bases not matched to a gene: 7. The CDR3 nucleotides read TGTGCCACCAGTCTTAGCGGGAGTTATAACGAGCAGTACTTC. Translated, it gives CATSLSGSYNEQYF.

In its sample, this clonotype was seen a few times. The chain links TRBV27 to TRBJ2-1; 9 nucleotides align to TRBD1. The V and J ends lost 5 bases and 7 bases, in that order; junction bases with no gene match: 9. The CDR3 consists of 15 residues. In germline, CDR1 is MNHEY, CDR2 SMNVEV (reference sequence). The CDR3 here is CASSPDRGLVNEQFF. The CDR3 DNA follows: TGTGCCAGCAGTCCGGACAGGGGACTGGTGAATGAGCAGTTCTTC.

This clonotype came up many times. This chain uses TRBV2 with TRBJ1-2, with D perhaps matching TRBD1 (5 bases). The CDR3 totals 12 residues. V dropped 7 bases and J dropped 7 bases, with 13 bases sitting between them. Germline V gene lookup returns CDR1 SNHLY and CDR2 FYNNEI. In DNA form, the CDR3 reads TGTGCCAGCACCATAGGGGTGAGTGGCTACACCTTC. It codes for CASTIGVSGYTF.

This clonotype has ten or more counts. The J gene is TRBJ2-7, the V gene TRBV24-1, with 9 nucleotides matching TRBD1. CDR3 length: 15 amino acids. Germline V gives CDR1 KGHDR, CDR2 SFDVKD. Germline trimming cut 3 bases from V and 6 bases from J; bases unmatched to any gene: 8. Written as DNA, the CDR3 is TGTGCCACCAGTGATACATCCGGGACAGGGTTCGAGCAGTACTTC. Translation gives CATSDTSGTGFEQYF.

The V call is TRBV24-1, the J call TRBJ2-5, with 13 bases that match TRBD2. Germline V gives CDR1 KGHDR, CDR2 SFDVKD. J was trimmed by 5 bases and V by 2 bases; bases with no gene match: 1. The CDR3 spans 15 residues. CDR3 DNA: TGTGCCACCAGTGATTCGACTAGCGGGGGGGAGACCCAGTACTTC. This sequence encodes CATSDSTSGGETQYF.

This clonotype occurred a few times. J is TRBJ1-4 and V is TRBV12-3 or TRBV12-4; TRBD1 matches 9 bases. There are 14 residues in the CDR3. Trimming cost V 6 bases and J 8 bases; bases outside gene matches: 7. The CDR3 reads CASSRTGGKEKLFF. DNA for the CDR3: TGTGCCAGCAGCCGAACAGGGGGCAAGGAAAAACTGTTTTTT.

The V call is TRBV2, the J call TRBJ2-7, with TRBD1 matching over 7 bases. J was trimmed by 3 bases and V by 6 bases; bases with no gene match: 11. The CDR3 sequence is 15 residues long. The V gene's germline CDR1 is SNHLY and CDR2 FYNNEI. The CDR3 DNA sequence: TGTGCCAGCAGGACAGGGTTGGATCCGGGCTACGAGCAGTACTTC. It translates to CASRTGLDPGYEQYF.

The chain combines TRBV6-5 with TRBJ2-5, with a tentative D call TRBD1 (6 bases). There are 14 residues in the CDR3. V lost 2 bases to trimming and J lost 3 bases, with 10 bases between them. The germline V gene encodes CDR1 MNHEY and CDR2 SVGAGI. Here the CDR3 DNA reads TGTGCCAGCAGTTACGGCCAGGGGAAAGAGACCCAGTACTTC. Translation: CASSYGQGKETQYF.

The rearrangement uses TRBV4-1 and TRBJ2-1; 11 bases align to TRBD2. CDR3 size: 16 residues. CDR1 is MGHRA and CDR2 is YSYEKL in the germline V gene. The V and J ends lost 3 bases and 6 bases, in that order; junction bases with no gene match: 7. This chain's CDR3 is CASSQTGTSGTNEQFF. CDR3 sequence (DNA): TGCGCCAGCAGCCAGACCGGGACTAGCGGAACCAATGAGCAGTTCTTC.

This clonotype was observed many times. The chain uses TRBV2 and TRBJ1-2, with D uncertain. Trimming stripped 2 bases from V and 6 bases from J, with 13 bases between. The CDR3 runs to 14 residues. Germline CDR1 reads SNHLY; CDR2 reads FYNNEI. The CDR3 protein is CASSEPGNKDGYTF. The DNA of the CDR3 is TGTGCCAGCAGTGAACCCGGTAACAAGGATGGCTACACCTTC.

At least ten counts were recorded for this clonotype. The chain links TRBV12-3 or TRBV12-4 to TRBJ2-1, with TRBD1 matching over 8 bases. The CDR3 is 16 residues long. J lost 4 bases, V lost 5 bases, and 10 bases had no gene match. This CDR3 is CASSPVDRAVYNEQFF. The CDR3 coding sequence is TGTGCCAGCAGTCCAGTGGACAGGGCAGTTTACAATGAGCAGTTCTTC.

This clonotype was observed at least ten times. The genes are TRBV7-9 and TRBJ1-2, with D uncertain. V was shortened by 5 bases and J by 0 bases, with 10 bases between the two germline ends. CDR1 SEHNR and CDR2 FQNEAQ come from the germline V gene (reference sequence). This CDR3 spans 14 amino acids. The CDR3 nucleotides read TGTGCCAGCAGCGACCGACCGTCTAACTATGGCTACACCTTC. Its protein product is CASSDRPSNYGYTF.

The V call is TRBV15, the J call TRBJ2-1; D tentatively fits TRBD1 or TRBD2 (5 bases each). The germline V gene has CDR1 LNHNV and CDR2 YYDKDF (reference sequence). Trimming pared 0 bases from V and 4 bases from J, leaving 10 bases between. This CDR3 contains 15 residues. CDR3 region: CATSRDRGVYNEQFF. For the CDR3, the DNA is TGTGCCACCAGCAGAGATCGAGGGGTTTACAATGAGCAGTTCTTC.